The rows below give T cell receptor beta chains drawn from one sample of a study of T cells after yellow fever vaccination. TCRdb reanalysed the 5' RACE reads using MiXCR and keeps one entry per CDR3 protein. The table lists 450,000 to 600,000 distinct CDR3 sequences, roughly a sixth of them singletons, with 15% to 20% in the top ten. This sample comprised PBMCs, obtained about 5 days after the first yellow fever vaccination. These receptors were taken from a man between 18 and 35 years old who received the YFV17D yellow fever vaccine. Each CDR3 is given with its conserved first and last residue. The D gene is left open where the match is weak. Only some rows state a clone size, as once, few, many or a class for expanded clones.

D gene: NA; J gene: TRBJ2-3; V gene: TRBV4-1; clone size: NA; CDR3 DNA: TGCGCCAGCAGCTCCTTTATGCCCCAAGAAAGGGACCCGAAGGGTACAGATACGCAGTATTTT; CDR3 protein: CASSSFMPQERDPKGTDTQYF
D gene: NA; J gene: TRBJ1-2; V gene: TRBV5-1; clone size: NA; CDR3 DNA: TGCGCCAGCAGCTCGTCGGAGGGATTTGGCTATGGCTACACCTTC; CDR3 protein: CASSSSEGFGYGYTF
D gene: TRBD2; J gene: TRBJ2-7; V gene: TRBV7-9; clone size: few; CDR3 DNA: TGTGCCAGCAGCTCGCCTGGGGGGGGAGCGTACGAGCAGTACTTC; CDR3 protein: CASSSPGGGAYEQYF
D gene: NA; J gene: TRBJ1-6; V gene: TRBV5-5; clone size: few; CDR3 DNA: TGTGCCAGCAGCCGCACCGAGACAGTTTATAATTCACCCCTCCACTTT; CDR3 protein: CASSRTETVYNSPLHF
D gene: NA; J gene: TRBJ2-7; V gene: TRBV6-5; clone size: few; CDR3 DNA: TGTGCCAGCAGTTACTCGATTACTGGGGGTTCCTACGAGCAGTACTTC; CDR3 protein: CASSYSITGGSYEQYF
D gene: TRBD2; J gene: TRBJ2-2; V gene: TRBV4-3; clone size: few; CDR3 DNA: TGCGCCAGCAGCCAAGACCCTAGCGGGGGAACGAACACCGGGGAGCTGTTTTTT; CDR3 protein: CASSQDPSGGTNTGELFF
D gene: NA; J gene: TRBJ1-2; V gene: TRBV28; clone size: few; CDR3 DNA: TGTGCCAGCAGTTTCGATGGCTACACCTTC; CDR3 protein: CASSFDGYTF
D gene: TRBD1; J gene: TRBJ1-1; V gene: TRBV19; clone size: NA; CDR3 DNA: TGTGCCAGTAACCACGGGACAGGGCTGAACACTGAAGATTTCTTT; CDR3 protein: CASNHGTGLNTEDFF
D gene: TRBD2; J gene: TRBJ2-3; V gene: TRBV18; clone size: many; CDR3 DNA: TGTGCCAGCTCACCACTTTCGCTAGCGGGAATAGATACGCAGTATTTT; CDR3 protein: CASSPLSLAGIDTQYF
D gene: NA; J gene: TRBJ2-1; V gene: TRBV7-7; clone size: few; CDR3 DNA: TGTGCTAGCAGCTTAGTCTCTAGCCCCAGGGATGAGCAGTTCTTC; CDR3 protein: CASSLVSSPRDEQFF
D gene: NA; J gene: TRBJ1-1; V gene: TRBV5-6; clone size: many; CDR3 DNA: TGTGCCAGCACCCTTTATAGCGTTAGGACTGAAGCTTTCTTT; CDR3 protein: CASTLYSVRTEAFF
D gene: NA; J gene: TRBJ2-2; V gene: TRBV9; clone size: NA; CDR3 DNA: TGTGCCAGCAGCGTAGCCCAGGGTTTTGGGGAGCTGTTTTTT; CDR3 protein: CASSVAQGFGELFF
D gene: NA; J gene: TRBJ2-6; V gene: TRBV5-1; clone size: NA; CDR3 DNA: TGCGCCAGCAGCGCCCCAGGGGCTGGCGCCAACGTCCTGACTTTC; CDR3 protein: CASSAPGAGANVLTF
D gene: NA; J gene: TRBJ2-7; V gene: TRBV6-2/TRBV6-3; clone size: NA; CDR3 DNA: TGTGCCAGCAGAAACAGGTTCAGATCCTACGAGCAGTACTTC; CDR3 protein: CASRNRFRSYEQYF
D gene: NA; J gene: TRBJ1-2; V gene: TRBV12-3/TRBV12-4; clone size: few; CDR3 DNA: TGTGCCAGCAGTTTAAGGACGGCTAACTATGGCTACACCTTC; CDR3 protein: CASSLRTANYGYTF
D gene: NA; J gene: TRBJ1-1; V gene: TRBV20-1; clone size: few; CDR3 DNA: TGCAGTGCCGGGGGGGGCGCGGTCACTGAAGCTTTCTTT; CDR3 protein: CSAGGGAVTEAFF
D gene: NA; J gene: TRBJ1-6; V gene: TRBV27; clone size: NA; CDR3 DNA: TGTGCCAGCAGTTTGGGGCTCGTCAATTCACCCCTCCACTTT; CDR3 protein: CASSLGLVNSPLHF
D gene: NA; J gene: TRBJ2-5; V gene: TRBV7-9; clone size: NA; CDR3 DNA: TGTGCCAGCAGCTTTTTAGGGCGGCTCCAAGAGACCCAGTACTTC; CDR3 protein: CASSFLGRLQETQYF
D gene: NA; J gene: TRBJ1-5; V gene: TRBV6-5; clone size: NA; CDR3 DNA: TGTGCCAGCAGTTACTCCCCAGGGGAGCCCTATCAGCCCCAGCATTTT; CDR3 protein: CASSYSPGEPYQPQHF
D gene: TRBD2; J gene: TRBJ2-5; V gene: TRBV7-9; clone size: few; CDR3 DNA: TGTGCCAGCAGGCCGACTAGCGGGTTCTCCGACGGCTTC; CDR3 protein: CASRPTSGFSDGF
D gene: TRBD1; J gene: TRBJ2-2; V gene: TRBV6-4; clone size: few; CDR3 DNA: TGTGCCAGCAGTTCGCCGGGACAGAAGTATACCGGGGAGCTGTTTTTT; CDR3 protein: CASSSPGQKYTGELFF
D gene: TRBD2; J gene: TRBJ2-2; V gene: TRBV9; clone size: few; CDR3 DNA: TGTGCCAGCAGCGTCCTAGCGGGGGGGACGAACACCGGGGAGCTGTTTTTT; CDR3 protein: CASSVLAGGTNTGELFF
D gene: NA; J gene: TRBJ1-2; V gene: TRBV5-6; clone size: few; CDR3 DNA: TGTGCCAGCACCCTTCGTGGGGCAGGGAGCTATGGCTACACCTTC; CDR3 protein: CASTLRGAGSYGYTF
D gene: TRBD2; J gene: TRBJ2-7; V gene: TRBV20-1; clone size: NA; CDR3 DNA: TGCAGTGCTACCAGCGGGGGGGCCACCGATCCCGACGAGCAGTACTTT; CDR3 protein: CSATSGGATDPDEQYF
D gene: NA; J gene: TRBJ2-5; V gene: TRBV20-1; clone size: few; CDR3 DNA: TGCAGTGCCGTGACTAACCAAGAGACCCAGTACTTC; CDR3 protein: CSAVTNQETQYF
D gene: NA; J gene: TRBJ2-7; V gene: TRBV3-1; clone size: few; CDR3 DNA: TGTGCCAGCAGCGAGGGACCCGCGCTGTACTTC; CDR3 protein: CASSEGPALYF
D gene: TRBD1; J gene: TRBJ1-1; V gene: TRBV12-3/TRBV12-4; clone size: few; CDR3 DNA: TGTGCCAGCAGTTCTCGTCGACAGGGGCGGAACACTGAAGCTTTCTTT; CDR3 protein: CASSSRRQGRNTEAFF
D gene: NA; J gene: TRBJ1-1; V gene: TRBV6-2/TRBV6-3; clone size: NA; CDR3 DNA: TGTGCCAGCCTTGGAGGCCCTGAAGCTTTCTTT; CDR3 protein: CASLGGPEAFF
D gene: NA; J gene: TRBJ2-5; V gene: TRBV7-2; clone size: few; CDR3 DNA: TGTGCCAGCAGCTTAATGGGGGGCCTAAAAGAGACCCAGTACTTC; CDR3 protein: CASSLMGGLKETQYF
D gene: NA; J gene: TRBJ1-2; V gene: TRBV5-1; clone size: few; CDR3 DNA: TGCGCCAGCAGCTTTGGAAATGGCTACACCTTC; CDR3 protein: CASSFGNGYTF
D gene: TRBD1; J gene: TRBJ2-5; V gene: TRBV9; clone size: few; CDR3 DNA: TGTGCCAGCAGCGTAGAAGGACAGGCCCTAGGGACCCAGTACTTC; CDR3 protein: CASSVEGQALGTQYF
D gene: NA; J gene: TRBJ1-6; V gene: TRBV20-1; clone size: few; CDR3 DNA: TGCAGTGCTAGAGATTCCGAATCCGGGGTTTCACCCCTCCACTTT; CDR3 protein: CSARDSESGVSPLHF
D gene: TRBD1; J gene: TRBJ1-1; V gene: TRBV7-3; clone size: few; CDR3 DNA: TGTGCCAGCAGCGAAACAGGGGTAGTAAGGAACACTGAAGCTTTCTTT; CDR3 protein: CASSETGVVRNTEAFF
D gene: TRBD1; J gene: TRBJ1-5; V gene: TRBV24-1; clone size: few; CDR3 DNA: TGTGCCACCAGTGAATCGGGACAGGGGGCGCGCAGCAATCAGCCCCAGCATTTT; CDR3 protein: CATSESGQGARSNQPQHF
D gene: NA; J gene: TRBJ1-1; V gene: TRBV5-6; clone size: few; CDR3 DNA: TGTGCCAGCAGTTCGGGGTCTTTTGCTGAAGCTTTCTTT; CDR3 protein: CASSSGSFAEAFF
D gene: NA; J gene: TRBJ2-3; V gene: TRBV5-1; clone size: NA; CDR3 DNA: TGCGCCAGCAGCTTGCTCCCCGCTAGCCCTACAGATACGCAGTATTTT; CDR3 protein: CASSLLPASPTDTQYF